This T cell receptor beta chain was sequenced during a study of cytomegalovirus exposure and HLA in healthy donors. Looking at the study overall: Inside one of the first data releases sat 85 million or so unique TCRs taken from HLA-typed donors.

Overall study results and limits: Analyses of presence and absence presupposed an approximately uniform sequencing depth across donors.

At collection, donors were nominally healthy, but unrecorded immune exposures were probable. To note about this clone: The antigen is unknown.

With 60 Vbeta and 13 Jbeta primers, the PCR was carried out. Clones were read by immunoSEQ multiplex PCR, and TCRdb kept only the in-frame ones, dropping some. The table records 150,000 to 200,000 clones, 82% of them present only once. The CDR3 runs 14 residues. From germline, CDR1 is SEHNR and CDR2 FQNEAQ (reference sequence). Trimming took off 3 bases at V and 3 bases at J, with 11 bases between the two ends. The sequencing sample was made of PBMCs. The receptor was isolated from a girl aged 10 to 17 in good health and CMV-seropositive. The rearrangement links TRBV7-9 to TRBJ1-1; tentatively, D is TRBD1 (6 bases). CDR3 coding DNA: TGTGCCAGCAGCTTCGACAGGAGCTACACTGAAGCTTTCTTT. Protein: CASSFDRSYTEAFF.